The clone carrying this T cell receptor (beta chain) was found many times. Its antigen remains unidentified. CDR1 is GTSNPN and CDR2 is SVGIG in the germline V gene (reference sequence). The CDR3 extends over 13 amino acids. Trimming cost V 3 bases and J 0 bases, with 9 bases left between them. These data are taken from a study of regulatory T cells in long-lasting Graves disease. Study-level results: The study examined only peripheral blood, not thyroid tissue. TCR diversity in persistent Graves' patients was below that of newly diagnosed ones.

Time point noted: newly diagnosed GD, antithyroid drugs for less than 3 months. The authors made the TCR library using RNA they extracted from PBMCs. Patients all came to the study from an endocrinology department in Xi'an, China. Peripheral blood, around 9 milliliters per patient, was collected in EDTA tubes. iRepertoire HTBI primers and Arm-PCR of CDR3 regions built TCR beta libraries. One entry per CDR3 protein results from TCRdb running MiXCR on the multiplex PCR reads. This table has a few hundred thousand distinct CDR3 sequences, 13% appearing once. The same data also contributed to another study, on T cells in Graves' hyperthyroidism and ophthalmopathy.

The sequence was obtained from a man under 40 with Graves disease. The sequenced sample was peripheral blood mononuclear cells (PBMCs), obtained at new diagnosis, from a patient treated with antithyroid drugs. The rearrangement uses TRBV30 and TRBJ2-7; D uncertain. CDR3 DNA sequence: TGTGCCTGGAGGCAACAGAGCTCCTACGAGCAGTACTTC. Its translation: CAWRQQSSYEQYF.